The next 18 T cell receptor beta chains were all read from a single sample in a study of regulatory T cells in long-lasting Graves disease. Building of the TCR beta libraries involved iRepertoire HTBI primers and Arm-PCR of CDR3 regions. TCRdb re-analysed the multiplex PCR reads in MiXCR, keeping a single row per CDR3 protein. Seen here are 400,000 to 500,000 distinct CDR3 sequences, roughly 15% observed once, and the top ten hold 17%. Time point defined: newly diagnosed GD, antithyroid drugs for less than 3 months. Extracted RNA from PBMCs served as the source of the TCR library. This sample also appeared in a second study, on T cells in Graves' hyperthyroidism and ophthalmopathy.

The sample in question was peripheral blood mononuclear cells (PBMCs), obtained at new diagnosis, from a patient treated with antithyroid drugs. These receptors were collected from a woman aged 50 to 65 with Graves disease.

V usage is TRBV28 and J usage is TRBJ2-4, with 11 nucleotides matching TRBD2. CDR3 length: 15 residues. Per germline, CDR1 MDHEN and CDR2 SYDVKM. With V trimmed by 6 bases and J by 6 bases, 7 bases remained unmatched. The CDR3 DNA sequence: TGTGCCAGCAGATCCCTAGCGGGAGGAGGAAACATTCAGTACTTC. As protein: CASRSLAGGGNIQYF. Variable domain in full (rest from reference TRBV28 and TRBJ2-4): DVKVTQSSRYLVKRTGEKVFLECVQDMDHENMFWYRQDPGLGLRLIYFSYDVKMKEKGDIPEGYSVSREKKERFSLILESASTNQTSMYLCASRSLAGGGNIQYFGAGTRLSVL.

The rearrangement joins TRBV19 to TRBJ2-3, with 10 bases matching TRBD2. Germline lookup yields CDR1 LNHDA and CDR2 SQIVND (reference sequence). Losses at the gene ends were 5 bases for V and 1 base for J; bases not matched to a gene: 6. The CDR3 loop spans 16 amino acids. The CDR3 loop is CASSVLAGAGTDTQYF. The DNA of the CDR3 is TGTGCCAGTAGTGTTCTAGCGGGAGCGGGCACAGATACGCAGTATTTT.

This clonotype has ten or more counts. CDR3 nucleotide sequence: TGTGCCAGCAGCCCGGGCGCCGTCAACAATGAGCAGTTCTTC. Translated: CASSPGAVNNEQFF. The V gene is TRBV7-9, the J gene TRBJ2-1; D call uncertain. The germline V gene encodes CDR1 SEHNR and CDR2 FQNEAQ (reference sequence). This CDR3 has 14 residues. Deletions cut 5 bases from V and 5 bases from J, with 13 bases between.

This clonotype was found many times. The CDR3 nucleotides are TGCAGTGCTAGAGATGGGACCATCACCGGGGAGCTGTTTTTT. This codes for CSARDGTITGELFF. The chain employs TRBV20-1 and TRBJ2-2; D may match TRBD1 or TRBD2 (5 bases each). Germline V lookup: CDR1 DFQATT, CDR2 SNEGSKA (reference sequence). V was shortened by 0 bases and J by 4 bases, with 9 bases between the two germline ends. CDR3 size: 14 residues.

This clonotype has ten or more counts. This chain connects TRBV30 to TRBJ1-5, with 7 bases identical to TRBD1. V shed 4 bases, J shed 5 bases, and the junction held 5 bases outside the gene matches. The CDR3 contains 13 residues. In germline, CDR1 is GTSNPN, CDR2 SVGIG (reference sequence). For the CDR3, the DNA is TGTGCCTGGAACCGGGACAGCGATCAGCCCCAGCATTTT. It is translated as CAWNRDSDQPQHF.

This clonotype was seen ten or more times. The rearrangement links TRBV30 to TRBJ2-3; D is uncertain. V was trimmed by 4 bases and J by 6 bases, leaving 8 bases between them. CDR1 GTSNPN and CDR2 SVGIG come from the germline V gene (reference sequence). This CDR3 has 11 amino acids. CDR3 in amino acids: CAWTPRDTQYF. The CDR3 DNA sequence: TGTGCCTGGACTCCAAGGGATACGCAGTATTTT. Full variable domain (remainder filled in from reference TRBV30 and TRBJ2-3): SQTIHQWPATLVQPVGSPLSLECTVEGTSNPNLYWYRQAAGRGLQLLFYSVGIGQISSEVPQNLSASRPQDRQFILSSKKLLLSDSGFYLCAWTPRDTQYFGPGTRLTVL.

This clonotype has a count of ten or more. CDR3 DNA: TGTGCCAGTAGTCTGGGACAGACAAACACCGGGGAGCTGTTTTTT. Translation gives CASSLGQTNTGELFF. The V and J genes are TRBV19 and TRBJ2-2; TRBD1 matches at 7 bases. This CDR3 has 15 amino acids. V dropped 5 bases and J dropped 2; count of bases not matched to a gene: 5. Germline values: CDR1 LNHDA, CDR2 SQIVND (reference sequence).

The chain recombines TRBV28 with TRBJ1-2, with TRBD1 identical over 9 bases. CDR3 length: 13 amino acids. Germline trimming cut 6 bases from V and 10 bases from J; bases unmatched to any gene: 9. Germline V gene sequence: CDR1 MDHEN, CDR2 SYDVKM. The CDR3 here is CASSGDRVRDYTF. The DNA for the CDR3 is TGTGCCAGCAGCGGGGACAGGGTTCGTGACTACACCTTC.

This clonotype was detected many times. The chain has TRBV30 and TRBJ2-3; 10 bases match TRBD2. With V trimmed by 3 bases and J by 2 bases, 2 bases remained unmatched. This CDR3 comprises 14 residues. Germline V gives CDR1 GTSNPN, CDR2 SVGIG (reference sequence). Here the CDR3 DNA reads TGTGCCTGGAGGCTAGCGGGAGTCACAGATACGCAGTATTTT. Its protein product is CAWRLAGVTDTQYF.

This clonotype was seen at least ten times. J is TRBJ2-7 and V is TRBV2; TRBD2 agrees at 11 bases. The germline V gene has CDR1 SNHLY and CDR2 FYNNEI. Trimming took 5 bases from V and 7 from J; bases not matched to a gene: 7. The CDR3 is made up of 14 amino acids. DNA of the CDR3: TGTGCCAGCAGTCCACTAGCGGGAGTGGGAGAGCAGTACTTC. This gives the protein CASSPLAGVGEQYF.

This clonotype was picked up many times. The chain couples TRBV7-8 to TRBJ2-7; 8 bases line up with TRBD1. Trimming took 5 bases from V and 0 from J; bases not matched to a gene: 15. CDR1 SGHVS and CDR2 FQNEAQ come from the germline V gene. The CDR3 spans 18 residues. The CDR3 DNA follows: TGTGCCAGCAGCCCGGGCGCAGGGGGCGCGGGGTACTCCTACGAGCAGTACTTC. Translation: CASSPGAGGAGYSYEQYF.

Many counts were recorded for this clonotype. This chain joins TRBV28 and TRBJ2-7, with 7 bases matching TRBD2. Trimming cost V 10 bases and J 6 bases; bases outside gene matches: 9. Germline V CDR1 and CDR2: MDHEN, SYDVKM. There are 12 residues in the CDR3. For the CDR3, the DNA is TGTGCCACATTACGGGAGGTTAGCGAGCAGTACTTC. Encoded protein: CATLREVSEQYF.

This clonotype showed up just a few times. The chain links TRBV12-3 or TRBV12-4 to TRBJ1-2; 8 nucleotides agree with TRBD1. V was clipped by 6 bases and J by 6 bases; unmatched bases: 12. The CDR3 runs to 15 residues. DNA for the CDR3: TGTGCCAGCAGCCTTACCATGACAGGGGTTAATGGCTACACCTTC. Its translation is CASSLTMTGVNGYTF.

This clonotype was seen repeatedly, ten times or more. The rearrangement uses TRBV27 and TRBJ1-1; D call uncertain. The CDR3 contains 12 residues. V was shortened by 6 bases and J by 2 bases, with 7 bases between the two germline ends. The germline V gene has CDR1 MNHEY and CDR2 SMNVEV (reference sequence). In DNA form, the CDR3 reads TGTGCCAGCAGACGGATAAACACTGAAGCTTTCTTT. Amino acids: CASRRINTEAFF.

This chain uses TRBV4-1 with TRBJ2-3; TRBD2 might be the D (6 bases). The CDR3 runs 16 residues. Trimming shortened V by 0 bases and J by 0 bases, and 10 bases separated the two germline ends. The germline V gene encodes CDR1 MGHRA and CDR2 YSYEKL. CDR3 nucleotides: TGCGCCAGCAGCCAAGACGGGACTTTGAGCACAGATACGCAGTATTTT. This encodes CASSQDGTLSTDTQYF.

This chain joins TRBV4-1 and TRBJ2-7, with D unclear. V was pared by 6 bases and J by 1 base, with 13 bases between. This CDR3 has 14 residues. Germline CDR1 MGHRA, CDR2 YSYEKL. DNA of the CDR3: TGCGCCAGCAGTCTCGATCAAAGGTCCTACGAGCAGTACTTC. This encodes CASSLDQRSYEQYF.

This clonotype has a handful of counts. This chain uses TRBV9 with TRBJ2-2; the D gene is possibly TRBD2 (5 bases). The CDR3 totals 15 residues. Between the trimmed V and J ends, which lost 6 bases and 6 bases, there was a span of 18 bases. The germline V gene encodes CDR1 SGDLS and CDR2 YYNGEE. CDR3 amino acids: CASTPTKGLPGELFF. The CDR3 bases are TGTGCCAGCACCCCGACGAAAGGACTGCCCGGGGAGCTGTTTTTT. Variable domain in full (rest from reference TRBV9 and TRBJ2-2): DSGVTQTPKHLITATGQRVTLRCSPRSGDLSVYWYQQSLDQGLQFLIQYYNGEERAKGNILERFSAQQFPDLHSELNLSSLELGDSALYFCASTPTKGLPGELFFGEGSRLTVL.

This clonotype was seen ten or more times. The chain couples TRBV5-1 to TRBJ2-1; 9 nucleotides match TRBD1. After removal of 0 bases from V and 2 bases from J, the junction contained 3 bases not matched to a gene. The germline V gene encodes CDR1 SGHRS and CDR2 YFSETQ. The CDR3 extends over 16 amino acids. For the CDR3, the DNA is TGCGCCAGCAGCTTGGCCGGGGACAGGGCCTACAATGAGCAGTTCTTC. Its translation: CASSLAGDRAYNEQFF.